The clone carrying this T cell receptor beta chain was found once. This sample was included in a study of T-cell memory formation after mild COVID-19. The germline gives CDR1 LNHDA, CDR2 SQIVND (reference sequence). V lost 3 bases, J lost 1 base, and 12 bases lay in between. CDR3 size: 16 residues. MiXCR, applied by TCRdb to the 5' RACE reads, yields one record per CDR3 protein. The sample lists some 150,000 distinct CDR3 sequences, about 14% seen once, with roughly 28% in the top ten. The chain uses TRBV19 and TRBJ2-2, with D perhaps TRBD1 or TRBD2 (5 bases each). This clonotype was obtained from an adult woman who had mild COVID-19 (a few samples of this study predate the infection). Cell type and time point are not known. Material for sequencing was PBMCs or a T cell subset sorted from them (not recorded which). The CDR3 DNA is TGTGCCAGTAGTATCTGGCCTGGGGGGAACACCGGGGAGCTGTTTTTT. Amino acids: CASSIWPGGNTGELFF.